The following is a T cell receptor (beta chain) sequence with its context. TCRdb's table, derived via immunoSEQ multiplex PCR, lists solely in-frame clones and lacks some. This table holds about 130,000 clones, 88% found once. The CDR3 contains 15 residues. V gave up 7 bases and J gave up 2 bases, with 14 bases separating them. CDR1 is MNHEY, CDR2 SVGAGI, per germline. This record belongs to a study of T cell responses to AZD1222 COVID-19 vaccine. Second-dose groups at about 4 or about 12 weeks were pooled. The sequencing here drew on peripheral blood, taken 28 days after the second AZD1222 dose. The rearrangement joins TRBV6-5 to TRBJ2-2, with D possibly being TRBD1 (6 bases). This receptor was identified in an adult who received the AZD1222 COVID-19 vaccine. The CDR3: CASTLLDRNTGELFF. The CDR3 DNA is TGTGCCAGCACCCTCCTGGACAGAAACACCGGGGAGCTGTTTTTT.